This passage covers 11 T cell receptor beta chains from one sample sequenced in a study of molecular identifiers for immune sequencing clone quantification (dated by TCRdb to 2016 to 2018). Libraries came from PCR. Sequenced on a NextSeq 500. TCRdb applied fastp at Q25 and MiXCR to the public reads, then kept only in-frame beta chains. Merged by CDR3 protein, the rows form single entries marked with the most common genes and DNA. The sample table holds 400,000 to 600,000 distinct CDR3 sequences, of which around 23% were seen once. The ten largest clones take up just over 0.75% of the sample. Material: naive CD8+ T cells from blood, with Jurkat cell RNA spiked in. Interpreted using the paper, the cell subset or site label stands for: FACS-sorted CD8+CD4-CCR7+CD45RA+ naive T cells. These receptors were obtained from a human donor in good health. Some libraries in this study had Jurkat cell RNA spiked in.

This clonotype has ten or more counts. V and J are TRBV28 and TRBJ1-1; D perhaps matches TRBD1 (5 bases). The CDR3 covers 18 residues. CDR1 and CDR2 (germline): MDHEN, SYDVKM. With 6 bases removed from V and 2 bases from J, the gap between germline ends came to 25 bases. The CDR3 bases are TGTGCCAGCAGCCTCCCCCCACCCAGGTCCGGGGGTAACACTGAAGCTTTCTTT. It codes for CASSLPPPRSGGNTEAFF.

This clonotype was observed at least ten times. The gene calls are TRBV6-2 or TRBV6-3 and TRBJ2-3; 8 nucleotides agree with TRBD1. This CDR3 is built from 17 residues. Germline trimming cut 0 bases from V and 2 bases from J; bases unmatched to any gene: 7. CDR1 MNHEY and CDR2 SVGEGT come from the germline V gene. For the CDR3, the DNA is TGTGCCAGCAGTTACTCGGCTGACAGGGGCCCCACAGATACGCAGTATTTT. This encodes CASSYSADRGPTDTQYF.

This clonotype was observed at least ten times. The CDR3 region has the DNA TGTGCCAGCAGCTTAGTAGTTGGCGGGACTAGATTAATTGAAGATACGCAGTATTTT. It specifies CASSLVVGGTRLIEDTQYF. The rearrangement links TRBV7-2 to TRBJ2-3, with 8 bases fitting TRBD2. In germline, CDR1 is SGHTA, CDR2 FQGNSA. Trimming at V came to 1 base and at J to 5 bases, leaving 17 bases not matched to a gene. This CDR3 has 19 residues.

The genes are TRBV7-9 and TRBJ2-6; D perhaps matches TRBD2 (6 bases). Trimming stripped 5 bases from V and 0 bases from J, with 11 bases between. CDR1 SEHNR and CDR2 FQNEAQ come from the germline V gene (reference sequence). The CDR3 is 16 residues long. The DNA for the CDR3 is TGTGCCAGCAGCGCCCGGGGGACCTCTGGGGCCAACGTCCTGACTTTC. It encodes CASSARGTSGANVLTF.

This clonotype was seen a few times. The junction shows a germline mismatch at one end, possibly a read error. The V and J genes are TRBV4-3 and TRBJ2-7; D might be TRBD1 (6 bases). The CDR3 runs to 17 residues. The germline gives CDR1 LGHNA, CDR2 YSLEER. CDR3 DNA: TGCGCCTGCAGCCAACGTCCGCGACAGGTACTCTCCTACGAGCAGTACTTC. Its protein is CACSQRPRQVLSYEQYF.

Note on this clonotype: A much larger clone lies a single base off, so this may be a read error. The J gene is TRBJ2-5, the V gene TRBV7-8; tentatively, D is TRBD1 (6 bases). CDR3 length: 16 residues. Germline CDR1 and CDR2: SGHVS and FQNEAQ. The CDR3 region is CASSTIPRGPQGTQYF. DNA of the CDR3: TGTGCCAGCAGCACGATACCCAGGGGTCCCCAAGGGACCCAGTACTTC.

The J gene is TRBJ1-1, the V gene TRBV18; no clear D. The V gene lost 3 bases and the J gene lost 6 bases, with 5 bases spanning the gap. The CDR3 loop spans 11 amino acids. Germline V gene lookup returns CDR1 KGHSH and CDR2 LQKENI. This CDR3 reads CASSPNAEAFF. The CDR3 nucleotides are TGTGCCAGCTCACCCAACGCTGAAGCTTTCTTT.

The chain carries TRBV9 and TRBJ2-3; D gene uncertain. Trimming shortened V by 6 bases and J by 0 bases, and 11 bases separated the two germline ends. The CDR3 is 14 amino acids. Per the germline V gene, CDR1 is SGDLS and CDR2 is YYNGEE. CDR3 protein: CASNPVSSTDTQYF. In nucleotides, the CDR3 is TGTGCCAGCAATCCGGTCTCTAGCACAGATACGCAGTATTTT.

This clonotype has only a few counts. The chain employs TRBV4-3 and TRBJ2-3; 8 nucleotides align to TRBD2. J lost 2 bases, V lost 0 bases, and 4 bases had no gene match. Germline loops: CDR1 LGHNA, CDR2 YSLEER. The CDR3 is made up of 16 amino acids. CDR3 DNA: TGCGCCAGCAGCCAAGAGGGAGCGGGGGACACAGATACGCAGTATTTT. Its protein is CASSQEGAGDTDTQYF.

This clonotype occurred a few times. The chain carries TRBV12-3 or TRBV12-4 and TRBJ2-3; 9 nucleotides agree with TRBD1. J lost 4 bases, V lost 4 bases, and 6 bases had no gene match. This CDR3 is built from 15 residues. This chain's CDR3 is CASSSTGTGPDTQYF. The CDR3 bases are TGTGCCAGCAGTTCCACCGGGACAGGGCCAGATACGCAGTATTTT.

There are a few counts of this clonotype. The chain is built from TRBV28 and TRBJ2-5, with no clear D. Per the germline V gene, CDR1 is MDHEN and CDR2 is SYDVKM. Trimming removed 2 bases at V and 9 bases at J, with 16 bases between. This CDR3 has 14 residues. DNA for the CDR3: TGTGCCAGCAGTTTAGGGTCACCTGGACGCCCCCAGTACTTC. Translated, it gives CASSLGSPGRPQYF.